This passage covers 21 T cell receptor beta chains from one sample sequenced in a study of response to subunit inactivated influenza vaccine. TCRdb reprocessed the RT-PCR reads via MiXCR and lists one record per CDR3 protein. The sample lists 550,000 to 800,000 distinct CDR3 sequences, roughly 14% occurring once. The material was PBMCs from blood, obtained around 15 days before vaccination. Receptors were obtained from a man aged 45-65 years who received an inactivated influenza vaccine.

This clonotype was found many times. The V and J genes are TRBV6-5 and TRBJ2-7; no definite D call. Trimming removed 4 bases at V and 4 bases at J, with 14 bases between. The CDR3 totals 14 residues. Germline V lookup: CDR1 MNHEY, CDR2 SVGAGI. This CDR3 reads CASSLSATSYEQYF. The CDR3 DNA sequence: TGTGCCAGCAGTTTATCGGCTACTTCATACGAGCAGTACTTC.

The sample holds a few counts of this clonotype. The chain combines TRBV6-6 with TRBJ2-2; D gene uncertain. Deletions cut 4 bases from V and 6 bases from J, with 6 bases between. Germline V gene lookup returns CDR1 MNHNY and CDR2 SVGAGI (reference sequence). The CDR3 runs to 12 residues. The CDR3 DNA reads TGTGCCAGCAGTTCAATGCCCGGGGAGCTGTTTTTT. Translation: CASSSMPGELFF.

This clonotype showed up just a few times. This rearrangement joins TRBV14 to TRBJ2-1; tentatively, D is TRBD2 (6 bases). This CDR3 has 18 amino acids. CDR1 is SGHDN, CDR2 FVKESK, per germline. Trimming pared 0 bases from V and 2 bases from J, leaving 17 bases between. CDR3 region: CASSQDLGGRNPYNEQFF. The DNA for the CDR3 is TGTGCCAGCAGCCAAGATCTTGGTGGGAGGAACCCCTACAATGAGCAGTTCTTC.

This clonotype has just a few counts. The CDR3 coding sequence is TGTGCCAGCAGCACCGGGGCACCTCAAGAGACCCAGTACTTC. It translates to CASSTGAPQETQYF. The rearrangement uses TRBV11-2 and TRBJ2-5; TRBD1 or TRBD2 may be the D gene (5 bases each). The CDR3 sequence is 14 residues long. Germline V CDR1 and CDR2: SGHAT, FQNNGV. Trimming took 5 bases from V and 2 from J, leaving 12 bases between them.

J is TRBJ2-1 and V is TRBV7-2, with 16 bases fitting TRBD2. The J segment lost 12 bases and the V segment lost 3 bases, leaving 11 bases of the junction unmatched. This CDR3 is 17 amino acids long. Germline loops: CDR1 SGHTA, CDR2 FQGNSA. The DNA for the CDR3 is TGTGCCAGCAGCTTCGGGACTAGCGGGAGGGCCGTAGTTGCGCAGTTCTTC. This codes for CASSFGTSGRAVVAQFF.

This clonotype was counted many times. J is TRBJ1-1 and V is TRBV4-3; no reliable D call. The germline V gene encodes CDR1 LGHNA and CDR2 YSLEER. The CDR3 extends over 14 amino acids. The V and J ends lost 1 base and 3 bases respectively, with 9 bases between them. The CDR3 coding sequence is TGCGCCAGCAGCCAAGGGGTCGGGGACACTGAAGCTTTCTTT. The encoded protein is CASSQGVGDTEAFF.

The sample holds a few counts of this clonotype. In DNA, the CDR3 is TGTGCCACCAGTGATCCGGGACGGAGAGGGGAGACCCAGTACTTC. It translates to CATSDPGRRGETQYF. The rearrangement joins TRBV24-1 to TRBJ2-5; TRBD1 or TRBD2 may be the D gene (5 bases each). The germline gives CDR1 KGHDR, CDR2 SFDVKD. Trimming shortened V by 3 bases and J by 5 bases, and 15 bases separated the two germline ends. The CDR3 is made up of 15 amino acids.

The rearrangement joins TRBV7-2 to TRBJ2-2; 7 nucleotides line up with TRBD2. Germline V gives CDR1 SGHTA, CDR2 FQGNSA. CDR3 length equals 16 residues. J lost 4 bases, V lost 4 bases, and 9 bases had no gene match. The CDR3 region has the DNA TGTGCCAGCAGCTCAAAGGACGGGAGGCTCACCGGGGAGCTGTTTTTT. Amino acids: CASSSKDGRLTGELFF.

The chain is built from TRBV7-9 and TRBJ2-7; 10 positions match TRBD2. The ends lost 4 bases at V and 4 bases at J; junction bases unmatched: 7. Germline V gene sequence: CDR1 SEHNR, CDR2 FQNEAQ (reference sequence). This CDR3 region has 15 residues. The chain's CDR3 is CASSSAGLARYEQYF. The DNA of the CDR3 is TGTGCCAGCAGCTCCGCGGGACTAGCGAGGTACGAGCAGTACTTC.

The chain recombines TRBV5-1 with TRBJ1-5; 9 nucleotides agree with TRBD1. V was pared by 0 bases and J by 3 bases, with 1 base of the junction left unmatched. Looked up from germline, CDR1 is SGHRS and CDR2 is YFSETQ. The CDR3 covers 15 residues. CDR3 region: CASSLGDRDNQPQHF. As DNA, the CDR3 is TGCGCCAGCAGCTTGGGGGACAGGGACAATCAGCCCCAGCATTTT.

This clonotype came up a few times. This rearrangement joins TRBV7-8 to TRBJ2-7; 8 bases line up with TRBD1. Per the germline V gene, CDR1 is SGHVS and CDR2 is FQNEAQ. CDR3 size: 17 residues. V shed 5 bases, J shed 0 bases, and the junction held 12 bases outside the gene matches. CDR3 sequence: CASSTQRTGKFSYEQYF. The CDR3 DNA reads as TGTGCCAGCAGCACCCAGCGGACAGGGAAGTTCTCCTACGAGCAGTACTTC. Filled out from reference TRBV7-8 and TRBJ2-7, the complete variable domain reads GAGVSQSPRYKVAKRGQDVALRCDPISGHVSLFWYQQALGQGPEFLTYFQNEAQLDKSGLPSDRFFAERPEGSVSTLKIQRTQQEDSAVYLCASSTQRTGKFSYEQYFGPGTRLTVT.

The chain couples TRBV7-9 to TRBJ2-7, with 7 bases matching TRBD2. The CDR3 covers 15 residues. CDR1 and CDR2 (germline): SEHNR, FQNEAQ (reference sequence). V dropped 2 bases and J dropped 2; count of bases not matched to a gene: 6. CDR3 nucleotides: TGTGCCAGCAGCTTACGGGCGGGAGAGGCCTACGAGCAGTACTTC. Translated, it gives CASSLRAGEAYEQYF.

This clonotype was counted only a few times. The rearrangement joins TRBV5-1 to TRBJ2-7; maybe TRBD1 (5 bases). Germline CDR1 SGHRS, CDR2 YFSETQ. The CDR3 is 13 residues long. V was pared by 5 bases and J by 5 bases, with 14 bases between. The CDR3 DNA reads TGCGCCAGCAGGGACAATGCCATGCACGAGCAGTACTTC. This sequence encodes CASRDNAMHEQYF.

This clonotype was observed a handful of times. The J gene is TRBJ2-6, the V gene TRBV27, with D possibly being TRBD2 (6 bases). CDR1 and CDR2 (germline): MNHEY, SMNVEV (reference sequence). Trimming cost V 0 bases and J 2 bases, with 17 bases left between them. The CDR3 covers 19 residues. CDR3 nucleotides: TGTGCCAGCAGTTTATCACGCTCGGGGGTTGTGGCTGGGGCCAACGTCCTGACTTTC. It codes for CASSLSRSGVVAGANVLTF.

This clonotype has a handful of counts. The chain joins TRBV4-1 to TRBJ1-5; D remains ambiguous. Germline V gives CDR1 MGHRA, CDR2 YSYEKL. The CDR3 loop spans 14 amino acids. V lost 0 bases to trimming and J lost 6 bases, with 9 bases between them. CDR3 residues: CASSQDLGFQPQHF. The CDR3 DNA reads TGCGCCAGCAGCCAAGATCTGGGGTTTCAGCCCCAGCATTTT.

This clonotype showed up just a few times. The chain is built from TRBV12-3 or TRBV12-4 and TRBJ2-2; 9 nucleotides agree with TRBD2. The CDR3 sequence is 15 residues long. Trimming removed 7 bases from V and 3 bases from J; junction bases left unmatched: 6. CDR3 bases: TGTGCCAGCATTGTCATAGCGGGAGACACCGGGGAGCTGTTTTTT. This gives the protein CASIVIAGDTGELFF.

The chain carries TRBV5-8 and TRBJ2-7; D gene uncertain. The CDR3 sequence is 14 residues long. Germline values: CDR1 SGHTS, CDR2 YDEGEE. V was cut by 2 bases and J by 3 bases, with 12 bases left in between. The CDR3 DNA reads TGTGCCAGCAGCTTTAAGGGCGACCTCTACGAGCAGTACTTC. The encoded protein is CASSFKGDLYEQYF.

V gene TRBV6-1 combines with J gene TRBJ1-5; no clear D. The CDR3 contains 13 residues. Trimming left V 4 bases short and J 4 bases short, with 8 bases between. Germline CDR1 reads MNHNS; CDR2 reads SASEGT. The CDR3 coding sequence is TGTGCCAGCAGTGGGGTATGGAATCAGCCCCAGCATTTT. It specifies CASSGVWNQPQHF.

V and J are TRBV12-3 or TRBV12-4 and TRBJ2-3; 7 positions match TRBD2. The V segment lost 8 bases and the J segment 2 bases; nucleotides outside the gene matches: 13. The CDR3 has 16 residues. For the CDR3, the DNA is TGTGCCAGCCACGATGGGGGGGGGTCCCACACAGATACGCAGTATTTT. Translating it yields CASHDGGGSHTDTQYF.

This clonotype was observed a few times. The chain joins TRBV12-3 or TRBV12-4 to TRBJ2-7, with a tentative D call TRBD2 (5 bases). The CDR3 runs 15 residues. The ends were cut back, 2 bases at V and 2 bases at J, with 13 bases in the middle. CDR3 nucleotide sequence: TGTGCCAGCAGTTTAAAGACTATTAAGACCTACGAGCAGTACTTC. This translates into CASSLKTIKTYEQYF.

The V and J genes are TRBV5-6 and TRBJ2-3; D is uncertain. Germline V CDR1 and CDR2: SGHDT, YYEEEE. The CDR3 loop spans 11 amino acids. V gave up 0 bases and J gave up 10 bases, with 6 bases separating them. The DNA for the CDR3 is TGTGCCAGCAGCTTGGCCCGGGCGCAGTATTTT. It encodes CASSLARAQYF.